Listed here are 3 T cell receptor beta chains from one sample, sequenced in a study of blood T cell repertoires in COVID-19. Repertoires were generated with immunoSEQ multiplex PCR, while TCRdb's copy carries only in-frame clones and drops some. The data contain some 170,000 clones, about 85% of them singletons. The specimen was PBMCs or T cells enriched from blood (not recorded which). Source of these receptors: a man aged 35 to 55 who had recovered from COVID-19.

The rearrangement joins TRBV7-8 to TRBJ2-6, with D maybe TRBD2 (5 bases). The CDR3 contains 15 residues. Trimming removed 2 bases at V and 1 base at J, with 6 bases between. Germline CDR1 reads SGHVS; CDR2 reads FQNEAQ. This CDR3 reads CASSLSGSGANVLTF. The CDR3 coding sequence is TGTGCCAGCAGCTTATCGGGATCTGGGGCCAACGTCCTGACTTTC.

This rearrangement joins TRBV4-1 to TRBJ2-1; D call uncertain. V was pared by 8 bases and J by 5 bases, with 4 bases between. The germline V gene has CDR1 MGHRA and CDR2 YSYEKL. The CDR3 is 10 amino acids. The CDR3 region is CASANNEQFF. For the CDR3, the DNA is TGCGCCAGCGCTAACAATGAGCAGTTCTTC.

The chain carries TRBV30 and TRBJ2-7; TRBD1 is a possible D gene (6 bases). Germline lookup yields CDR1 GTSNPN and CDR2 SVGIG (reference sequence). This CDR3 comprises 11 residues. Between the trimmed V and J ends, which lost 0 bases and 6 bases, there was a span of 6 bases. Here the CDR3 DNA reads TGTGCCTGGAGTGTAGGGGGCGAGCAGTACTTC. This codes for CAWSVGGEQYF.